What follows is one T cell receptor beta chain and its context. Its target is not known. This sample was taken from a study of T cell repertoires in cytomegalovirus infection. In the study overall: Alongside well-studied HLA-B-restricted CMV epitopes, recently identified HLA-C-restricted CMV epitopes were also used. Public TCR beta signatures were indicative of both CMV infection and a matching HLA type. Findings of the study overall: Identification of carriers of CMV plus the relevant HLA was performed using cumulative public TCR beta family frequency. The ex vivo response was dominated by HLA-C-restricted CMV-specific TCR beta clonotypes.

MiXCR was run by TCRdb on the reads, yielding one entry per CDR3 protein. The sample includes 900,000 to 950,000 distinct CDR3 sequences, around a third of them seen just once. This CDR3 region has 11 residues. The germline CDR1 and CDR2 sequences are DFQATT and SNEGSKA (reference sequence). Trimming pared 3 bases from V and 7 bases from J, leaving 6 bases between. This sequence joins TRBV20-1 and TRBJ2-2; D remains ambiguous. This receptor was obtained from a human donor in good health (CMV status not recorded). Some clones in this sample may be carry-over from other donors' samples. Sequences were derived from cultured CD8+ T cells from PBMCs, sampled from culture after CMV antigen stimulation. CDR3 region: CSASRNGELFF. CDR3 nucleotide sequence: TGCAGTGCTAGTCGGAACGGGGAGCTGTTTTTT.